This TCR beta chain was profiled in a study of blood T cell repertoires in COVID-19. On the study more broadly: The United States, Italy and Spain provided the acute and convalescent COVID-19 samples. PBMCs, B-cell-depleted T cells, or T cells provided the cDNA or gDNA that made up the material.

Original analysis: It was from reference gene primer amplification that nucleated cell counts were estimated. Profiling relied on immunoSEQ multiplex PCR, and the TCRdb table lists in-frame clones only, not all of them. V, J and clone size reflect that table, while D and trimming were determined from the DNA. Of some 140,000 clones listed, approximately 77% are singletons. V dropped 6 bases and J dropped 7 bases, with 7 bases sitting between them. This CDR3 has 11 amino acids. CDR1 SGHTA and CDR2 FQGNSA come from the germline V gene. The J gene is TRBJ2-1, the V gene TRBV7-2, with D maybe TRBD2 (6 bases). Sequencing was carried out using peripheral blood. The clonotype comes from a man older than 75 with acute or convalescent COVID-19. Written as DNA, the CDR3 is TGTGCCAGCAGGGGGGGAAATGAGCAGTTCTTC. Translated: CASRGGNEQFF. The variable domain in full, completed from reference TRBV7-2 and TRBJ2-1, reads GAGVSQSPSNKVTEKGKDVELRCDPISGHTALYWYRQSLGQGLEFLIYFQGNSAPDKSGLPSDRFSAERTGGSVSTLTIQRTQQEDSAVYLCASRGGNEQFFGPGTRLTVL.